Described below is a single TCR beta chain sequence and its context. Its target is not known. J gave up 9 bases and V 5 bases, and 7 bases lay outside the gene matches. The CDR3 is 15 amino acids. The germline V gene has CDR1 MNHEY and CDR2 SMNVEV (reference sequence). This specimen belongs to a study of cytotoxic CD8 clonotypes in ibrutinib-treated CLL. Study-wide points: Sustained-remission and progressing patients had different sampling times.

The table came from immunoSEQ multiplex PCR; TCRdb's copy has only in-frame clones and leaves some out. Here the sample spans about 68,000 clones, about two thirds being singletons. This clonotype was obtained from a human donor with chronic lymphocytic leukemia. Source: PBMCs, taken after 12 months of ibrutinib treatment. The chain couples TRBV27 to TRBJ2-1, with 13 bases fitting TRBD2. CDR3 amino acids: CASSLTSGGAGEQFF. In DNA, the CDR3 is TGTGCCAGCAGTCTCACTAGCGGGGGGGCCGGTGAGCAGTTCTTC.